Below are 31 T cell receptor beta chains sequenced from a single sample in a study of CD8 T cells in ankylosing spondylitis. TCRdb processed the 5' RACE reads anew with MiXCR; each CDR3 protein has one entry. The repertoire holds fewer than 650,000 distinct CDR3 sequences, with roughly 12% as singletons. Whole-study findings and limits: Apparently characteristic of ankylosing spondylitis blood was a TCR beta motif (roughly eight highly homologous variants).

Their antigens remain unidentified. The sequenced sample was blood, either unsorted or a sorted T cell fraction (not recorded which). The receptors shown here come from a male donor with ankylosing spondylitis.

Ten or more counts support this clonotype. The rearrangement uses TRBV29-1 and TRBJ1-1; no definite D call. V was shortened by 3 bases and J by 0 bases, with 11 bases between the two germline ends. Germline CDR1 reads SQVTM; CDR2 reads ANQGSEA. This CDR3 comprises 14 residues. CDR3 region: CSVEKGTMNTEAFF. The CDR3 DNA follows: TGCAGCGTTGAGAAGGGAACTATGAACACTGAAGCTTTCTTT.

The sample holds a few counts of this clonotype. This chain joins TRBV5-1 and TRBJ2-3; D uncertain. CDR1 SGHRS and CDR2 YFSETQ come from the germline V gene. CDR3 size: 15 residues. The V end lost 7 bases, the J end lost 0 bases, and 15 bases lay between the germline ends. The CDR3 sequence is CASGFADPSTDTQYF. DNA of the CDR3: TGCGCCAGCGGTTTTGCGGACCCTAGCACAGATACGCAGTATTTT.

The chain carries TRBV2 and TRBJ2-2; D possibly corresponds to TRBD1 (6 bases). The V gene's germline CDR1 is SNHLY and CDR2 FYNNEI. The ends were cut back, 8 bases at V and 4 bases at J, with 14 bases in the middle. The CDR3 is 14 residues long. The CDR3 loop is CASGRQESTGELFF. In DNA form, the CDR3 reads TGTGCCAGCGGGAGACAGGAGAGCACCGGGGAGCTGTTTTTT.

A few counts support this clonotype. The genes are TRBV6-1 and TRBJ2-4; D gene unclear. V was pared by 2 bases and J by 12 bases, with 8 bases between. Germline loops: CDR1 MNHNS, CDR2 SASEGT. The CDR3 consists of 11 residues. CDR3 DNA sequence: TGTGCCAGCAGTGAACGATGGGATCAGTACTTC. This gives the protein CASSERWDQYF.

The chain carries TRBV5-1 and TRBJ2-1, with D possibly being TRBD1 (5 bases). Germline V CDR1 and CDR2: SGHRS, YFSETQ. The length of the CDR3 is 12 residues. Trimming stripped 2 bases from V and 8 bases from J, with 8 bases between. This CDR3 is CASSFARDEQFF. The CDR3 nucleotides are TGCGCCAGCAGCTTTGCCAGGGATGAGCAGTTCTTC.

This clonotype was counted between two and nine times. V is TRBV4-2 and J is TRBJ2-1; D uncertain. Looked up from germline, CDR1 is LGHNA and CDR2 is YNFKEQ. The CDR3 has 15 residues. The germline V and J ends were trimmed by 0 bases and 4 bases, with 10 bases remaining between them. The CDR3 here is CASSQEIPPYNEQFF. The DNA of the CDR3 is TGTGCCAGCAGCCAAGAGATCCCCCCTTACAATGAGCAGTTCTTC.

The V call is TRBV6-2 or TRBV6-3, the J call TRBJ1-1; D ambiguous. Trimming cost V 7 bases and J 2 bases, with 14 bases left between them. CDR1 and CDR2 from the germline V gene are MNHEY and SVGEGT. The CDR3 has 14 amino acids. CDR3 sequence reads: CASTIGWLNTEAFF. The CDR3 DNA reads TGTGCCAGCACCATCGGGTGGCTAAACACTGAAGCTTTCTTT.

This clonotype was observed a handful of times. This rearrangement joins TRBV20-1 to TRBJ1-1; the D is unclear. Germline CDR1 DFQATT, CDR2 SNEGSKA (reference sequence). Trimming took off 0 bases at V and 9 bases at J, with 8 bases between the two ends. This CDR3 comprises 11 residues. CDR3 in DNA: TGCAGTGCTAGAGAGAAGAGGAAAGCTTTCTTT. Protein: CSAREKRKAFF.

In its sample, this clonotype was seen many times. The V and J genes are TRBV4-2 and TRBJ2-1; 11 bases align to TRBD2. In germline, CDR1 is LGHNA, CDR2 YNFKEQ. The CDR3 has 16 amino acids. With 1 base clipped from V and 7 bases from J, the junction kept 6 bases outside the gene matches. The CDR3 DNA reads as TGTGCCAGCAGCCAAGGCCGTAGCGGGAGGGGTAATGAGCAGTTCTTC. Its protein product is CASSQGRSGRGNEQFF.

The table lists this clonotype with a few counts. The genes are TRBV6-4 and TRBJ2-1, with D perhaps assigned TRBD1 or TRBD2 (6 bases each). The V end lost 6 bases, the J end lost 5 bases, and 14 bases lay between the germline ends. The CDR3 is 14 residues long. Germline CDR1 reads MRHNA; CDR2 reads SNTAGT. This CDR3 reads CASSVERGDNEQFF. For the CDR3, the DNA is TGTGCCAGCAGCGTCGAGAGGGGGGACAATGAGCAGTTCTTC.

This clonotype has more than one count but fewer than ten. This chain connects TRBV20-1 to TRBJ2-5, with a weak D call TRBD1 (6 bases). V gave up 3 bases and J gave up 2 bases, with 10 bases separating them. CDR1 is DFQATT and CDR2 is SNEGSKA in the germline V gene (reference sequence). The CDR3 has 13 amino acids. CDR3 nucleotide sequence: TGCAGTGCTAGTTGGACAGCGCAAGAGACCCAGTACTTC. Translation: CSASWTAQETQYF.

This clonotype was picked up a small number of times. The chain is built from TRBV11-3 and TRBJ2-1, with D tentatively TRBD1 (6 bases). The CDR3 length is 13 residues. Trimming took 10 bases from V and 4 from J, leaving 14 bases between them. Germline loops: CDR1 SGHNT, CDR2 YENEEA. The CDR3 sequence is CATSTGQYNEQFF. The CDR3, as DNA: TGTGCCACCAGTACAGGACAGTACAATGAGCAGTTCTTC.

The chain carries TRBV7-9 and TRBJ2-7, with 8 nucleotides matching TRBD2. Germline CDR1 SEHNR, CDR2 FQNEAQ (reference sequence). There are 15 residues in the CDR3. With 5 bases clipped from V and 3 bases from J, the junction kept 9 bases outside the gene matches. Here the CDR3 DNA reads TGTGCCAGCAGCGGCCAGGGACTAGGGGGCTACGAGCAGTACTTC. This encodes CASSGQGLGGYEQYF.

Many counts were recorded for this clonotype. The chain recombines TRBV5-1 with TRBJ1-1; D call uncertain. V was trimmed by 7 bases and J by 1 base, leaving 11 bases between them. Germline assignment: CDR1 SGHRS and CDR2 YFSETQ. The CDR3 is made up of 13 amino acids. The CDR3 protein is CASRVGPNTEAFF. The CDR3 bases are TGCGCCAGCCGAGTGGGTCCGAACACTGAAGCTTTCTTT.

This clonotype was counted only a few times. V gene TRBV27 combines with J gene TRBJ2-1; the match to TRBD2 covers 11 bases. The CDR3 has 15 residues. After removal of 3 bases from V and 6 bases from J, the junction contained 4 bases not matched to a gene. The germline V gene has CDR1 MNHEY and CDR2 SMNVEV (reference sequence). CDR3 coding DNA: TGTGCCAGCAGTTTCGGTACTAGCGGGAGCAATGAGCAGTTCTTC. Its protein product is CASSFGTSGSNEQFF.

This clonotype was seen ten or more times. The chain has TRBV10-2 and TRBJ2-3; TRBD2 is a possible D gene (6 bases). V lost 4 bases to trimming and J lost 5 bases, with 10 bases between them. This CDR3 has 13 residues. Germline values: CDR1 WSHSY, CDR2 SAAADI. The CDR3 sequence is CASSVLAGDTQYF. As DNA, the CDR3 is TGCGCCAGCAGTGTACTAGCCGGAGATACGCAGTATTTT.

The V and J genes are TRBV3-1 and TRBJ1-1; D not resolved. The CDR3 has 14 amino acids. Trimming pared 6 bases from V and 1 base from J, leaving 12 bases between. CDR1 is LGHDT and CDR2 is YNNKEL in the germline V gene (reference sequence). DNA for the CDR3: TGTGCCAGCAGTATTTTGACTGAGAACACTGAAGCTTTCTTT. It specifies CASSILTENTEAFF.

This clonotype was seen more than once but under ten times. The chain joins TRBV12-3 or TRBV12-4 to TRBJ1-5; D gene ambiguous. V was shortened by 5 bases and J by 6 bases, with 11 bases between the two germline ends. CDR3 length equals 13 residues. CDR3 nucleotide sequence: TGTGCCAGCAGTCCAAGTCGGGGTCAGCCCCAGCATTTT. Protein: CASSPSRGQPQHF.

This rearrangement joins TRBV5-1 to TRBJ2-6; a possible D gene is TRBD2 (5 bases). There are 18 residues in the CDR3. Germline V gene lookup returns CDR1 SGHRS and CDR2 YFSETQ. V lost 3 bases and J 2 bases, leaving 18 bases between the germline ends. The CDR3: CASSSERGFETGANVLTF. The CDR3 nucleotides are TGCGCCAGCAGCTCCGAGAGAGGGTTCGAGACTGGGGCCAACGTCCTGACTTTC. The full variable domain, rest sourced from reference TRBV5-1 and TRBJ2-6, is KAGVTQTPRYLIKTRGQQVTLSCSPISGHRSVSWYQQTPGQGLQFLFEYFSETQRNKGNFPGRFSGRQFSNSRSEMNVSTLELGDSALYLCASSSERGFETGANVLTFGAGSRLTVL.

In its sample, this clonotype was seen a few times. The V and J genes are TRBV25-1 and TRBJ1-4; a possible D gene is TRBD1 (6 bases). From germline, CDR1 is MGHDK and CDR2 SYGVNS. CDR3 length: 16 amino acids. The V and J ends lost 4 bases and 2 bases respectively, with 14 bases between them. The CDR3, as DNA: TGTGCCAGCAGTGGTGACAGGCGGGGGACTAATGAAAAACTGTTTTTT. The encoded protein is CASSGDRRGTNEKLFF. Using reference TRBV25-1 and TRBJ1-4 for the parts outside the CDR3, the full variable domain is EADIYQTPRYLVIGTGKKITLECSQTMGHDKMYWYQQDPGMELHLIHYSYGVNSTEKGDLSSESTVSRIRTEHFPLTLESARPSHTSQYLCASSGDRRGTNEKLFFGSGTQLSVL.

The rearrangement joins TRBV19 to TRBJ1-5, with 8 bases that match TRBD1. The germline CDR1 and CDR2 sequences are LNHDA and SQIVND (reference sequence). This CDR3 spans 13 amino acids. J was trimmed by 6 bases and V by 7 bases; bases with no gene match: 5. The CDR3 loop reads CASNQGAVQPQHF. The CDR3 DNA reads as TGTGCCAGTAATCAGGGGGCAGTTCAGCCCCAGCATTTT. The full variable domain, its missing parts supplied by reference TRBV19 and TRBJ1-5, is DGGITQSPKYLFRKEGQNVTLSCEQNLNHDAMYWYRQDPGQGLRLIYYSQIVNDFQKGDIAEGYSVSREKKESFPLTVTSAQKNPTAFYLCASNQGAVQPQHFGDGTRLSIL.

The chain carries TRBV4-2 and TRBJ2-3, with D tentatively TRBD1 or TRBD2 (5 bases each). Germline V lookup: CDR1 LGHNA, CDR2 YNFKEQ. There are 15 residues in the CDR3. Trimming shortened V by 4 bases and J by 4 bases, and 15 bases separated the two germline ends. The CDR3: CASSRSGRDADTQYF. In DNA, the CDR3 is TGTGCCAGCAGCCGATCGGGACGCGACGCAGATACGCAGTATTTT.

The rearrangement links TRBV7-6 to TRBJ1-1; D perhaps matches TRBD1 (5 bases). V was cut by 4 bases and J by 1 base, with 13 bases left in between. CDR3 length: 15 residues. Germline V CDR1 and CDR2: SGHVS, FNYEAQ. CDR3 DNA sequence: TGTGCCAGCAGCTATGGGGGGGATGGGAACACTGAAGCTTTCTTT. Its protein product is CASSYGGDGNTEAFF.

The J gene is TRBJ2-3, the V gene TRBV6-2 or TRBV6-3; TRBD2 aligns across 13 bases. Germline V CDR1 and CDR2: MNHEY, SVGEGT. This CDR3 has 16 amino acids. The V segment lost 6 bases and the J segment 5 bases; nucleotides outside the gene matches: 8. CDR3 sequence reads: CASRAWTSGSRDTQYF. For the CDR3, the DNA is TGTGCCAGCAGAGCATGGACTAGCGGGAGTAGAGATACGCAGTATTTT.

This clonotype was seen only a few times. Here the CDR3 reads CASSLEWVGEAFF. The CDR3 coding sequence is TGTGCCAGCAGCTTAGAATGGGTGGGAGAAGCTTTCTTT. V is TRBV7-8 and J is TRBJ1-1; D is undetermined. The CDR3 loop spans 13 amino acids. Germline CDR1 and CDR2: SGHVS and FQNEAQ. V lost 1 base to trimming and J lost 8 bases, with 11 bases between them. Full variable domain (outside the CDR3, taken from reference TRBV7-8 and TRBJ1-1): GAGVSQSPRYKVAKRGQDVALRCDPISGHVSLFWYQQALGQGPEFLTYFQNEAQLDKSGLPSDRFFAERPEGSVSTLKIQRTQQEDSAVYLCASSLEWVGEAFFGQGTRLTVV.

CDR3 in DNA: TGCGCCAGCAGCTTGTCGGCGGGAGCGGGCAATGAGCAGTTCTTC. This gives the protein CASSLSAGAGNEQFF. The chain couples TRBV5-1 to TRBJ2-1; 7 positions match TRBD2. V shed 1 base, J shed 6 bases, and the junction held 7 bases outside the gene matches. Germline CDR1 is SGHRS and CDR2 is YFSETQ. The CDR3 consists of 15 residues.

This sequence joins TRBV29-1 and TRBJ1-1; the match to TRBD1 covers 7 bases. The CDR3 runs to 14 residues. Germline V gene data show CDR1 as SQVTM and CDR2 as ANQGSEA. V dropped 4 bases and J dropped 0; count of bases not matched to a gene: 5. CDR3 in DNA: TGCAGCGTTGTCTCTGGACAGGTGAACACTGAAGCTTTCTTT. Protein product: CSVVSGQVNTEAFF.

This clonotype was observed a few times. The J gene is TRBJ2-2, the V gene TRBV29-1; 14 nucleotides match TRBD2. The CDR3 contains 14 residues. Germline loops: CDR1 SQVTM, CDR2 ANQGSEA. The V and J ends lost 6 bases and 7 bases, in that order; junction bases with no gene match: 4. The CDR3 loop reads CSVGGTSGSGELFF. DNA of the CDR3: TGCAGCGTGGGCGGGACTAGCGGGAGCGGGGAGCTGTTTTTT.

This clonotype was detected many times. The chain combines TRBV20-1 with TRBJ2-1; 13 bases match TRBD2. Trimming took 0 bases from V and 6 from J; bases not matched to a gene: 8. Germline lookup yields CDR1 DFQATT and CDR2 SNEGSKA (reference sequence). This CDR3 has 17 residues. The CDR3 here is CSARDLSGLAGSNEQFF. The CDR3 DNA follows: TGCAGTGCTAGAGACCTATCGGGACTAGCGGGAAGCAATGAGCAGTTCTTC.

At least ten counts were recorded for this clonotype. This rearrangement joins TRBV29-1 to TRBJ2-3; 7 bases map to TRBD1. Per germline, CDR1 SQVTM and CDR2 ANQGSEA. The ends lost 3 bases at V and 3 bases at J; junction bases unmatched: 12. The CDR3 is made up of 16 amino acids. CDR3: CSVDEEGASVTDTQYF. DNA for the CDR3: TGCAGCGTTGATGAAGAGGGGGCATCCGTAACAGATACGCAGTATTTT.

V and J are TRBV27 and TRBJ1-6; a possible D gene is TRBD1 (6 bases). Trimming stripped 7 bases from V and 4 bases from J, with 14 bases between. The CDR3 length is 15 residues. From germline, CDR1 is MNHEY and CDR2 SMNVEV (reference sequence). CDR3 loop: CASKIAGQYNSPLHF. The CDR3 coding sequence is TGTGCCAGCAAAATTGCTGGACAGTATAATTCACCCCTCCACTTT.